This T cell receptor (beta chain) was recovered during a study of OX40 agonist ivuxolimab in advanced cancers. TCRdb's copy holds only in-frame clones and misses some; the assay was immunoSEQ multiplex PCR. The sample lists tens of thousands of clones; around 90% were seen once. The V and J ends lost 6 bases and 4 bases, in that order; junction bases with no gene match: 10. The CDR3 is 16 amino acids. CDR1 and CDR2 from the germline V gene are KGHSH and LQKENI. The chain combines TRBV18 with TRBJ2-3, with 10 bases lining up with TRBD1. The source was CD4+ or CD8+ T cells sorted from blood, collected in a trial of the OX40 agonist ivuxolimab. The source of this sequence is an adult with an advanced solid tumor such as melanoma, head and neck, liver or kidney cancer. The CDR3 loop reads CASSLGQGGEADTQYF. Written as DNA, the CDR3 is TGTGCCAGCTCTCTCGGACAGGGGGGGGAAGCAGATACGCAGTATTTT.